This passage covers 3 T cell receptor beta chains from one sample sequenced in a study of vaccination and CD4 T cells after COVID-19. Treatment in this sample: 10-day PBMC culture with coronavirus spike peptide pools or control peptides (ViraFEST assay). Their antigen targets remain unknown. Sequencing of the DNA from cultured CD4+ T cells was carried out with the Oncomine TCR Beta short-read assay. TCRdb re-called the PCR reads with MiXCR, one entry per CDR3 protein. The repertoire holds more than 6,000 distinct CDR3 sequences, with around 45% as singletons. The specimen was CD4+ T cells from blood, cultured in vitro. The receptor set was obtained from a human donor who had recovered from COVID-19.

This clonotype came up a few times. The genes are TRBV7-8 and TRBJ2-5; D possibly corresponds to TRBD1 (6 bases). CDR1 and CDR2 from the germline V gene are SGHVS and FQNEAQ. This CDR3 has 14 residues. Trimming cost V 7 bases and J 5 bases, with 17 bases left between them. Here the CDR3 reads CASTEQGLRETQYF. The DNA for the CDR3 is TGTGCCAGCACGGAACAGGGTTTGCGGGAGACCCAGTACTTC.

This clonotype appeared a few times. The CDR3: CATRHPVGGAREKLFF. DNA for the CDR3: TGTGCCACCAGACATCCCGTTGGGGGGGCACGTGAAAAACTGTTTTTT. This rearrangement joins TRBV15 to TRBJ1-4; D is possibly TRBD1 (6 bases). The V gene lost 6 bases and the J gene lost 7 bases, with 21 bases spanning the gap. The germline V gene encodes CDR1 LNHNV and CDR2 YYDKDF (reference sequence). The CDR3 totals 16 residues. The full variable domain, its missing parts supplied by reference TRBV15 and TRBJ1-4, is DAMVIQNPRYQVTQFGKPVTLSCSQTLNHNVMYWYQQKSSQAPKLLFHYYDKDFNNEADTPDNFQSRRPNTSFCFLDIRSPGLGDTAMYLCATRHPVGGAREKLFFGSGTQLSVL.

For the CDR3, the DNA is TGTGCCAGCAGCCCGAATCGACAAGAGACCCAGTACTTC. This translates into CASSPNRQETQYF. The chain carries TRBV2 and TRBJ2-5; D remains unclear. Germline loops: CDR1 SNHLY, CDR2 FYNNEI. CDR3 length: 13 residues. V was cut by 6 bases and J by 2 bases, with 10 bases left in between.